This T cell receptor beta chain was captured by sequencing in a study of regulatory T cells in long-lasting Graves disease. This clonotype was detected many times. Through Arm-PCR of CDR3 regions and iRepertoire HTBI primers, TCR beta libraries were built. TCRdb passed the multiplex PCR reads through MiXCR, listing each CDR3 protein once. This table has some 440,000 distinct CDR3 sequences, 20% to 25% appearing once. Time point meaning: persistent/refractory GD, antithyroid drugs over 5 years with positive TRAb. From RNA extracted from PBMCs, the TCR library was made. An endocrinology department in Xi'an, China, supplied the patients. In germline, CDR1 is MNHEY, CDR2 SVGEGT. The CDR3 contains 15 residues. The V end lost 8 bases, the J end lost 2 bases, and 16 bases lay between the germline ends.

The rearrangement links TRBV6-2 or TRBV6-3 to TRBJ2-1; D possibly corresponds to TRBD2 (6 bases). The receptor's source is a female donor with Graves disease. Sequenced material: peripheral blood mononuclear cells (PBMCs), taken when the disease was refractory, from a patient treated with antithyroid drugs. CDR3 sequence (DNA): TGTGCCAGCGCGGGTGTGGAGGGACCCTACAATGAGCAGTTCTTC. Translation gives CASAGVEGPYNEQFF.